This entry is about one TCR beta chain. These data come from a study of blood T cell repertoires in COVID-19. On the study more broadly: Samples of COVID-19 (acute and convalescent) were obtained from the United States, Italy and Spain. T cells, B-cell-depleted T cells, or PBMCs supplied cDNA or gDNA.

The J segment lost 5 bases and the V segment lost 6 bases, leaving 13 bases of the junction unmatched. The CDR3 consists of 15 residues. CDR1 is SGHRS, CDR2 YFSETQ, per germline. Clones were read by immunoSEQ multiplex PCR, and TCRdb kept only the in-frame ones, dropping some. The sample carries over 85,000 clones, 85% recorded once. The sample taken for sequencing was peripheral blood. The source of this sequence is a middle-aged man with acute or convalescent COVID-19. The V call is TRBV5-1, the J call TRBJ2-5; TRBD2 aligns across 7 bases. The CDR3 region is CASTDYGGAGETQYF. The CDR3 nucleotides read TGCGCCAGCACTGACTACGGGGGAGCGGGGGAGACCCAGTACTTC.